Below, 3 T cell receptor beta chains from the same sample are listed, as sequenced in a study of blood T cell repertoires in COVID-19. Repertoires were generated with immunoSEQ multiplex PCR, while TCRdb's copy carries only in-frame clones and drops some. The table has under 200,000 clones, 79% seen once. The sample was PBMCs or T cells enriched from blood (not recorded which). The receptors originated from a woman in her 70s in a cohort exposed to, infected with or recovered from COVID-19 (not recorded which).

A note on this clone: The same CDR3 can be traced to other DNA sequences in this sample. The rearrangement joins TRBV5-1 to TRBJ2-1, with 9 nucleotides matching TRBD1. The CDR3 is made up of 15 amino acids. V shed 4 bases, J shed 4 bases, and the junction held 6 bases outside the gene matches. Germline V CDR1 and CDR2: SGHRS, YFSETQ. The CDR3 DNA reads as TGCGCCAGCAGCCCGGGACAGGGATCATACAATGAGCAGTTCTTC. As protein: CASSPGQGSYNEQFF.

This clone was counted only a few times. V is TRBV7-9 and J is TRBJ1-2, with 10 bases fitting TRBD1. This CDR3 region has 12 residues. Germline V gene lookup returns CDR1 SEHNR and CDR2 FQNEAQ (reference sequence). With 5 bases clipped from V and 7 bases from J, the junction kept 1 base outside the gene matches. The CDR3 nucleotides read TGTGCCAGCAGCCGGGACAGGGGTGGCTACACCTTC. The encoded protein is CASSRDRGGYTF.

This clone occurred a few times. V is TRBV5-1 and J is TRBJ1-3; 7 bases match TRBD1. CDR1 is SGHRS, CDR2 YFSETQ, per germline. The trim removed 0 bases at V and 4 bases at J, leaving 4 bases unmatched. The CDR3 is made up of 15 amino acids. The CDR3 is CASSLERGQGNTIYF. CDR3 DNA sequence: TGCGCCAGCAGCTTGGAAAGGGGGCAGGGAAACACCATATATTTT.